This record concerns one T cell receptor (beta chain) sequence. What it recognizes is unknown. This sample was taken from a study of T cell responses to AZD1222 COVID-19 vaccine. Overall study: Pooled in the analysis were second doses at about 4 or about 12 weeks.

This CDR3 region has 12 residues. Germline CDR1 is MNHEY and CDR2 is SMNVEV (reference sequence). Trimming shortened V by 5 bases and J by 7 bases, and 9 bases separated the two germline ends. Notes on the study in general: Spike-wide coverage was observed for vaccine-associated CD4 TCRs, with dominant responses at 160-218 and 743-854. When two AZD1222 doses had been given, Spike-specific TCR breadth and depth rose. The study sampled repertoires only after the peak T cell response.

Assay: immunoSEQ multiplex PCR; the TCRdb copy retains only in-frame clones and omits some. The table lists fewer than 130,000 clones, 88% of them singletons. The chain is built from TRBV27 and TRBJ1-5; D is unclear. This TCR was sampled from an adult in good health. Here the sequenced sample was peripheral blood, taken on day 0 of AZD1222 vaccination. In DNA form, the CDR3 reads TGTGCCAGCAGTGGGGTAGGACAGCCCCAGCATTTT. It encodes CASSGVGQPQHF.